This entry features one T cell receptor beta chain sequence. The V and J ends lost 4 bases and 6 bases, in that order; junction bases with no gene match: 3. This CDR3 has 15 residues. CDR1 and CDR2 (germline): LNHDA, SQIVND (reference sequence). The data belong to a study of T cell repertoires in cytomegalovirus infection. One entry per CDR3 protein results from TCRdb running MiXCR on the reads. The sample shows about 740,000 distinct CDR3 sequences, 35% to 45% of them seen only once. The sequence was collected from a human donor in good health (CMV status not recorded). Some clones in this sample may be carry-over from other donors' samples. The sequencing input was PBMCs. The chain carries TRBV19 and TRBJ2-1; 13 bases align to TRBD2. CDR3 residues: CASSTGLAGSNEQFF. The CDR3 bases are TGTGCCAGTAGTACGGGACTAGCGGGGTCCAATGAGCAGTTCTTC.